This T cell receptor beta chain comes out of a study of CD8+CD57+ T cells in acquired aplastic anemia. Template material for TCR beta VDJ and CDR3 profiling consisted of genomic DNA. TCRdb fed the reads into MiXCR, producing one record per CDR3 protein. In the table there are 250,000 to 300,000 distinct CDR3 sequences, approximately 55% of which are singletons. The CDR3 has 11 amino acids. V lost 6 bases and J lost 3, with 6 bases in between. Germline V gene sequence: CDR1 SGHTA, CDR2 FQGNSA. The sequence derives from a human donor with severe aplastic anemia or a healthy control (not recorded which). The specimen was sorted CD4+, CD8+, or CD8+CD57+ T cells (not recorded which) from PBMCs. J is TRBJ2-7 and V is TRBV7-2; D uncertain. Written as DNA, the CDR3 is TGTGCCAGCAGTATGGACTACGAGCAGTACTTC. Protein: CASSMDYEQYF.